Listed below are T cell receptor beta chains from one sample, sequenced in a study of cytomegalovirus exposure and HLA in healthy donors. The data were produced by immunoSEQ multiplex PCR, yet TCRdb's version contains in-frame clones alone and is incomplete. The repertoire holds 150,000 to 200,000 clones, with 80% as singletons. Specimen: PBMCs. The receptors shown here come from a boy under 18 in good health and CMV-seronegative. CDR3s include the opening cysteine and the closing phenylalanine or tryptophan. D genes are given only for firm matches. Not every row has a clone size; where given, it reads once, few, many or a size class.

TRBV7-3	.	TRBD2	TRBJ2-1	TGTGCCAGCAGCTTAGAAGGACTAGCCTACAATGAGCAGTTCTTC	CASSLEGLAYNEQFF
TRBV4-1	few	.	TRBJ1-1	TGCGCCAGCAGCAGAGCCGGGAGGGCCGAATGGGAAGCTTTCTTT	CASSRAGRAEWEAFF
TRBV6-1	.	TRBD1	TRBJ1-2	TGTGCCAGCAGTCCGGTAATGGGACAGCTCTATGGCTACACCTTC	CASSPVMGQLYGYTF
TRBV28	.	.	TRBJ1-1	TGTGCCAGCAGTCATCAGGAAGCTTTCTTT	CASSHQEAFF
TRBV2	.	.	TRBJ2-7	TGTGCCAGTGGAGACCGGGAGCAGTACTTC	CASGDREQYF
TRBV6-5	few	.	TRBJ2-2	TGTGCCAGCGGAAGGGGCACCGGGGAGCTGTTTTTT	CASGRGTGELFF
TRBV6-1	.	.	TRBJ1-1	TGTGCCAGCAGTGAAGGTGGGGACATCGGCACTGAAGCTTTCTTT	CASSEGGDIGTEAFF
TRBV7-9	.	.	TRBJ1-4	TGTGCCAGCAGCCTACTCTCCGACAGGATTAATGAAAAACTGTTTTTT	CASSLLSDRINEKLFF
TRBV4-2	.	.	TRBJ2-5	TGTGCCAGCAGCCAACCGGGACTGGTGGAGACCCAGTACTTC	CASSQPGLVETQYF
TRBV15	.	.	TRBJ2-2	TGTGCCACCAGCAGAGAGCAGGGGCCGGTCGGGGAGCTGTTTTTT	CATSREQGPVGELFF
TRBV27	.	TRBD1	TRBJ1-5	TGTGCCAGCAGACCCCTCGGGGGGGACAGGGGGGACCAGCCCCAGCATTTT	CASRPLGGDRGDQPQHF
TRBV19	.	.	TRBJ1-5	TGTGCCAGTACCCATAGCAATCAGCCCCAGCATTTT	CASTHSNQPQHF
TRBV7-3	.	TRBD1	TRBJ2-5	TGTGCCAGCAGTCCGGGACAGGGCATAACAGAGACCCAGTACTTC	CASSPGQGITETQYF
TRBV9	.	.	TRBJ2-2	TGTGCCAGCAGCGTAGGGACAGCCGGGGAGCTGTTTTTT	CASSVGTAGELFF
TRBV27	few	TRBD1	TRBJ2-7	TGTGCCAGCAGCCCGACAGGGCGAGGCGAGCAGTACTTC	CASSPTGRGEQYF
TRBV2	.	TRBD1	TRBJ1-1	TGTGCCAGCAGTGCGTTGACAGGGTTGAACACTGAAGCTTTCTTT	CASSALTGLNTEAFF
TRBV6-4	.	TRBD1	TRBJ1-1	TGTGCCAGCAGTGAAACAGGGGACACTGAAGCTTTCTTT	CASSETGDTEAFF
TRBV2	.	TRBD1	TRBJ1-2	TGTGCCAGCAGTGAATTGACAGGGGGAGAGGGAAACTATGGCTACACCTTC	CASSELTGGEGNYGYTF
TRBV6-1	.	.	TRBJ1-1	TGTGCCAGCGACTTCTCACCTAGTGACTCTGAAGCTTTCTTT	CASDFSPSDSEAFF
TRBV18	.	TRBD1	TRBJ1-1	TGTGCCAGCTCCGGACAGGGGGGTTTTGGCACTGAAGCTTTCTTT	CASSGQGGFGTEAFF
TRBV7-2	few	TRBD2	TRBJ2-7	TGTGCCAGCAGCCTCTTCGTGATCGGGACTAGCGGATACGAGCAGTACTTC	CASSLFVIGTSGYEQYF
TRBV27	.	TRBD2	TRBJ2-1	TGTGCCAGCAGTTGGAGTAGCGGGGGGGCAAATTGGAATGAGCAGTTCTTC	CASSWSSGGANWNEQFF
TRBV18	.	TRBD2	TRBJ2-7	TGTGCCAGCTCTCACACCCCGACTAGCGGGCCCTACGAGCAGTACTTC	CASSHTPTSGPYEQYF
TRBV19	once	TRBD1	TRBJ1-5	TGTGCCAGTAGTATAGATGATGGACAGGCTAGGCATTTT	CASSIDDGQARHF
TRBV29-1	.	.	TRBJ1-2	TGCAGCGTTCACTCATGGGGCCCTAACTATGGCTACACCTTC	CSVHSWGPNYGYTF
TRBV13	.	TRBD2	TRBJ2-3	TGTGCCAGCAGAAAGCGCGGGGGAGATACGCAGTATTTT	CASRKRGGDTQYF
TRBV6-1	.	.	TRBJ2-7	TGTGCCAGCAGTAGTGCAGAGGCCAGGGCCTACGAGCAGTACTTC	CASSSAEARAYEQYF
TRBV5-5	.	.	TRBJ2-3	TGTGCCAGCAGCTTGGAGCAAGGAGGTTTAGATACGCAGTATTTT	CASSLEQGGLDTQYF
TRBV9	.	TRBD2	TRBJ2-1	TGTGCCAGCAGCGCCCCTCGCCTGACTAGCGGGGCAACCTACAATGAGCAGTTCTTC	CASSAPRLTSGATYNEQFF
TRBV6-5	.	TRBD1	TRBJ1-1	TGTGCCAGCTTCGGACTCGGACAGGGCGGAACTGAAGCTTTCTTT	CASFGLGQGGTEAFF
TRBV14	.	.	TRBJ1-2	TGTGCCAGCAGCCTTAATGGAGACTTAGTTAACTATGGCTACACCTTC	CASSLNGDLVNYGYTF
TRBV6-5	many	.	TRBJ2-7	TGTGCCAGCAGTTACTCGACAAACTCCTACGAGCAGTACTTC	CASSYSTNSYEQYF
TRBV4-3	once	.	TRBJ2-1	TGCGCCAGCAGCCGTAGCGGATCCTACAATGAGCAGTTCTTC	CASSRSGSYNEQFF
TRBV11-1	.	TRBD2	TRBJ2-5	TGTGCCAGCAGTTTCACAGGGACTAGCGGGGCCCAGACCCAGTACTTC	CASSFTGTSGAQTQYF